The text below deals with one TCR beta chain. The CDR3 spans 11 residues. The V gene's germline CDR1 is DFQATT and CDR2 SNEGSKA (reference sequence). V was pared by 6 bases and J by 9 bases, with 14 bases between. The source of the sample is a study of preoperative IRX-2 immunotherapy in early breast cancer. Sample treatment: preoperative locoregional IRX-2 cytokine immunotherapy. Preoperative locoregional IRX-2 cytokine immunotherapy was tested in the phase Ib source study. Clones were read by immunoSEQ multiplex PCR, and TCRdb kept only the in-frame ones, dropping some. The data hold about 23,000 clones, with 85% to 90% observed a single time.

The V gene is TRBV20-1, the J gene TRBJ1-1; D unclear. Sequencing was performed on tumor tissue, taken after IRX-2 immunotherapy. The sequence came from a human donor with breast cancer. The CDR3 protein is CSAAGTAQAFF. The CDR3 DNA sequence: TGCAGTGCGGCAGGCACCGCGCAAGCTTTCTTT.